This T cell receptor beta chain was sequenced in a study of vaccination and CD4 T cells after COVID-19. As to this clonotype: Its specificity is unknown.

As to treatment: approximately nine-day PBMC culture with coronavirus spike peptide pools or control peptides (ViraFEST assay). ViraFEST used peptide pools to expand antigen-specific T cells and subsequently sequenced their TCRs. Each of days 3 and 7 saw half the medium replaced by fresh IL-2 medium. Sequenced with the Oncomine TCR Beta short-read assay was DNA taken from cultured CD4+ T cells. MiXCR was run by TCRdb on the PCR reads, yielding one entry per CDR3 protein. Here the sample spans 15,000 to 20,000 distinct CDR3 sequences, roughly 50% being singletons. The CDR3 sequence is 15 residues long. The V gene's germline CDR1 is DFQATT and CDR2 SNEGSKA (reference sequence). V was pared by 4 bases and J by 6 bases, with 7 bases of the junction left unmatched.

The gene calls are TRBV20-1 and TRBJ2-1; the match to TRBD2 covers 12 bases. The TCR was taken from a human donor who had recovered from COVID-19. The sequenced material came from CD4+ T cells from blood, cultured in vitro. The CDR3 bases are TGCAGTGCTACCCAAAGGACTAGCGGGGTCAATGAGCAGTTCTTC. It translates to CSATQRTSGVNEQFF.